This T cell receptor (beta chain) was obtained from a study of blood T cell repertoires in COVID-19. At the level of the study: Sites in the United States, Italy and Spain provided acute and convalescent COVID-19 samples.

Authors' processing steps: Nucleated cell counts were estimated from reference gene primer amplification. TCRdb's table, derived via immunoSEQ multiplex PCR, lists solely in-frame clones and lacks some. V and J calls and clone size follow that table, whereas D and trimming were derived from the DNA. The sample lists 100,000 to 150,000 clones, about 81% occurring once. The count of this clone is one. The specimen sequenced was peripheral blood. This receptor was identified in a woman between 45 and 65 years old with acute or convalescent COVID-19.

The CDR3: CATSRGWGTGVNSNQPQHF. CDR3 DNA: TGTGCCACCAGCAGAGGGTGGGGGACAGGGGTAAATAGCAATCAGCCCCAGCATTTT. V gene TRBV15 combines with J gene TRBJ1-5; 10 nucleotides align to TRBD1. With 1 base clipped from V and 0 bases from J, the junction kept 9 bases outside the gene matches. The CDR3 totals 19 residues. CDR1 and CDR2 (germline): LNHNV, YYDKDF (reference sequence).